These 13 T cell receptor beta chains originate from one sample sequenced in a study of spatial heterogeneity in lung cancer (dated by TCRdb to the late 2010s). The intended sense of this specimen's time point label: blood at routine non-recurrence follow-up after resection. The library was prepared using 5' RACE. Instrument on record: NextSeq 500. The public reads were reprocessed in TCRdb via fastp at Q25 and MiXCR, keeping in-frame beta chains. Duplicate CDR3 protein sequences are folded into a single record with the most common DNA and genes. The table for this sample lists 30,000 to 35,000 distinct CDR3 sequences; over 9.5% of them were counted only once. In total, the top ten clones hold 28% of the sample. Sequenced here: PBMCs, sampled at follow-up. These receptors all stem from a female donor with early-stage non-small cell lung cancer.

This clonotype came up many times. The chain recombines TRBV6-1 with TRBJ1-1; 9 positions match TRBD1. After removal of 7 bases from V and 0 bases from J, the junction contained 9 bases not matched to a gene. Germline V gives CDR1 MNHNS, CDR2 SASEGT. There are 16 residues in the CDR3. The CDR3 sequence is CASKLQGALLNTEAFF. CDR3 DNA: TGTGCCAGCAAGTTACAGGGGGCCCTTTTGAACACTGAAGCTTTCTTT.

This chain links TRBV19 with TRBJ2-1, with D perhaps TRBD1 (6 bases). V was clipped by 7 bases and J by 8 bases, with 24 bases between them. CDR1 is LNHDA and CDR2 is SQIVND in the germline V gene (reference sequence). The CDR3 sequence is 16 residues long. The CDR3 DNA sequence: TGTGCCAGTACCCCAAACAGGGTTGAGACCGTCGATGAGCAGTTCTTC. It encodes CASTPNRVETVDEQFF.

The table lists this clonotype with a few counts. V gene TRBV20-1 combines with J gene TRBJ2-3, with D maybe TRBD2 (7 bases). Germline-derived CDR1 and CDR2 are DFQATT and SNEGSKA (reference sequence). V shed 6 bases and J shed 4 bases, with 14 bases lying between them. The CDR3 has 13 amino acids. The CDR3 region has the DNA TGCAGTGCAGAACGGGGGGCTTCAGATACGCAGTATTTT. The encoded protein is CSAERGASDTQYF.

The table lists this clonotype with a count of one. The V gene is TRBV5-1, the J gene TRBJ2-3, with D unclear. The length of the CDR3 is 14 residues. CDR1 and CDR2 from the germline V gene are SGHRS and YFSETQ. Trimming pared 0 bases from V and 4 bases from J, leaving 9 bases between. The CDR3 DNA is TGCGCCAGCAGCTTGGGAACCGCCTCAGATACGCAGTATTTT. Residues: CASSLGTASDTQYF.

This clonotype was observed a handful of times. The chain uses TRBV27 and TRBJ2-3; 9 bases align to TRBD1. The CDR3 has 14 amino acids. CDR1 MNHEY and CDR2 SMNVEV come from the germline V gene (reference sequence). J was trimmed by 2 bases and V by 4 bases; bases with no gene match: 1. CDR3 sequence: CASSYRGPTDTQYF. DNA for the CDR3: TGTGCCAGCAGTTACAGGGGGCCCACAGATACGCAGTATTTT.

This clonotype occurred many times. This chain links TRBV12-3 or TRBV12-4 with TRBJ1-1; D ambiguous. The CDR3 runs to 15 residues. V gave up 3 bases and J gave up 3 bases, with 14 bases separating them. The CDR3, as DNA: TGTGCCAGCAGTTTCACCAGTAAACGGTACACTGAAGCTTTCTTT. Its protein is CASSFTSKRYTEAFF.

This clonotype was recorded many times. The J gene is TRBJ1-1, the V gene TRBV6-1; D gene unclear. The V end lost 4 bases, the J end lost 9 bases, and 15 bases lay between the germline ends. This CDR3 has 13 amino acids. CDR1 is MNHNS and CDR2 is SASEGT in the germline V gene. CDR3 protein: CASSGYGGDQAFF. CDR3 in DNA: TGTGCCAGCAGTGGGTATGGCGGGGATCAAGCTTTCTTT.

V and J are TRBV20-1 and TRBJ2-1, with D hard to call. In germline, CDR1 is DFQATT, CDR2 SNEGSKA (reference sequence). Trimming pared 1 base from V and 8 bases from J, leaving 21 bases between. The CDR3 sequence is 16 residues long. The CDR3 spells CSARGAEEPLFYEQFF. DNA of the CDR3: TGCAGTGCTAGAGGGGCTGAGGAACCCCTTTTCTATGAGCAGTTCTTC.

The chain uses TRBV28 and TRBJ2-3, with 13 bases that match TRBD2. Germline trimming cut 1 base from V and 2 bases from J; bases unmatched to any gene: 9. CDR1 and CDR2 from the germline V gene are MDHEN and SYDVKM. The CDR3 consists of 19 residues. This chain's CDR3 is CASSLSFGGLAGFTDTQYF. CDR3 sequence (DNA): TGTGCCAGCAGTTTATCTTTCGGGGGACTAGCGGGGTTCACAGATACGCAGTATTTT.

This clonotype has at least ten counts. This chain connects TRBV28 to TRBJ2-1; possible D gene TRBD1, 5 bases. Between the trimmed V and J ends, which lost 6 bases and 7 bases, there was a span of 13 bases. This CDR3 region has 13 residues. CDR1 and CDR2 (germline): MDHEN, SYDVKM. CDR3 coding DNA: TGTGCCAGCAGCTGGGGCACCGGGAATGAGCAGTTCTTC. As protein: CASSWGTGNEQFF.

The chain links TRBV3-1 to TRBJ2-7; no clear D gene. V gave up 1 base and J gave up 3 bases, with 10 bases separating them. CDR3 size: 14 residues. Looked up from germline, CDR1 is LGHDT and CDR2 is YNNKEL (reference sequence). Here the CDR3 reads CASSQAPERYEQYF. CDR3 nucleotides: TGTGCCAGCAGCCAAGCCCCAGAGCGCTACGAGCAGTACTTC.

In nucleotides, the CDR3 is TGCAGTGCTCGGGACTTTTCCAGCACAGATACGCAGTATTTT. This encodes CSARDFSSTDTQYF. The chain uses TRBV20-1 and TRBJ2-3; D is possibly TRBD2 (6 bases). The CDR3 is 14 amino acids. The germline CDR1 and CDR2 sequences are DFQATT and SNEGSKA (reference sequence). Trimming removed 5 bases at V and 0 bases at J, with 12 bases between.

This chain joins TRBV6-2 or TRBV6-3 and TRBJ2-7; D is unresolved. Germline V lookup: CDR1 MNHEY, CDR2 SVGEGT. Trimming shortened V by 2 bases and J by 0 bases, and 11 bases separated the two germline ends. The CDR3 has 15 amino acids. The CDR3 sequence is CASSYTQSSSYEQYF. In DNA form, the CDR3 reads TGTGCCAGCAGTTACACACAGTCCAGCTCCTACGAGCAGTACTTC.